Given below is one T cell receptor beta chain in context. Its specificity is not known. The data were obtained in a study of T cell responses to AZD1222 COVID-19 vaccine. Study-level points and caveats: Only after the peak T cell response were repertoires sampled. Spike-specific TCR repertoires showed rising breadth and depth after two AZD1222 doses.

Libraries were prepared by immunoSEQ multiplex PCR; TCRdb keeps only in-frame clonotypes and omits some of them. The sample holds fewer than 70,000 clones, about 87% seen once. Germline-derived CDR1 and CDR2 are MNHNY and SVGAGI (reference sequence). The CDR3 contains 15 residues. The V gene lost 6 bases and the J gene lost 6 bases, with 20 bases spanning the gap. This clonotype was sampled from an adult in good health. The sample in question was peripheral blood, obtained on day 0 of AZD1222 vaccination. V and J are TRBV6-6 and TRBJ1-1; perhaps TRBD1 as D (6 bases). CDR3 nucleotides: TGTGCCAGCAGGGCTACCCACAGGGATATGGCTGAAGCTTTCTTT. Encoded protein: CASRATHRDMAEAFF.